This T cell receptor (beta chain) came from a study of Ad26.COV2.S vaccination and SARS-CoV-2 variants. Overall study: Into the muscle, Ad26.COV2.S was dosed once or twice, 56 days apart.

The treatment was: some 20 received Ad26.COV2.S at low or high dose, single or two shots; about 5 received placebo; per-sample allocation not given. Sampling took place 63 days after the first vaccine or placebo injection. This clone has a handful of counts. The CDR3 has 13 amino acids. The V gene's germline CDR1 is MGHDK and CDR2 SYGVNS. The V and J ends lost 0 bases and 5 bases respectively, with 5 bases between them. Here immunoSEQ multiplex PCR was the method, and the copy in TCRdb shows in-frame clones only, minus some. The repertoire holds over 400,000 clones, with about 90% as singletons. The source was peripheral blood, collected in a trial of Ad26.COV2.S vaccine versus placebo. The sequence derives from a person between 18 and 65 years old who received the Ad26.COV2.S COVID-19 vaccine or a placebo. The V call is TRBV25-1, the J call TRBJ2-1; no clear D gene. The CDR3 here is CASSEYGDNEQFF. CDR3 in DNA: TGTGCCAGCAGTGAATATGGTGACAATGAGCAGTTCTTC.